These 16 T cell receptor beta chains share one sample of origin, sequenced in a study of control samples from healthy donors and cancer patients. Generated by immunoSEQ multiplex PCR, the TCRdb table keeps only in-frame clones and is missing some. The sample lists about 160,000 clones, around 94% occurring once. Material for sequencing was PBMCs. The receptor source for this set is a man in his fifties or sixties with colorectal cancer.

This clone was seen just once. This sequence joins TRBV12-3 or TRBV12-4 and TRBJ2-1, with unresolved D. The CDR3 is 12 amino acids. Trimming took 5 bases from V and 4 from J, leaving 6 bases between them. CDR3: CASSPIYNEQFF. The CDR3 DNA is TGTGCCAGCAGTCCTATTTACAATGAGCAGTTCTTC.

J is TRBJ2-3 and V is TRBV5-4; 10 nucleotides align to TRBD1. The CDR3 is made up of 16 amino acids. The V gene's germline CDR1 is SGHNT and CDR2 YYREEE (reference sequence). The V segment lost 4 bases and the J segment 3 bases; nucleotides outside the gene matches: 8. The CDR3: CASSLAPGQGTDTQYF. The CDR3, as DNA: TGTGCCAGCAGCCTGGCTCCGGGACAGGGGACAGATACGCAGTATTTT.

This clone has more than one count but fewer than ten. The rearrangement links TRBV7-2 to TRBJ1-2, with unresolved D. Germline-derived CDR1 and CDR2 are SGHTA and FQGNSA. Trimming stripped 0 bases from V and 8 bases from J, with 22 bases between. The CDR3 has 17 amino acids. The CDR3 region is CASSLAARTVGSQGYTF. The CDR3 DNA sequence: TGTGCCAGCAGCTTAGCAGCGCGAACAGTGGGAAGTCAGGGCTACACCTTC.

The chain uses TRBV6-2 or TRBV6-3 and TRBJ1-5; possibly TRBD1 for D (5 bases). The V and J ends lost 2 bases and 0 bases respectively, with 14 bases between them. This CDR3 has 17 amino acids. The germline V gene has CDR1 MNHEY and CDR2 SVGEGT. This chain's CDR3 is CASSYAWAGGSNQPQHF. For the CDR3, the DNA is TGTGCCAGCAGTTACGCGTGGGCTGGGGGTAGCAATCAGCCCCAGCATTTT.

Concerning this clone: The same CDR3 also results from other DNA sequences found in this sample. The rearrangement uses TRBV2 and TRBJ2-5, with D unclear. This CDR3 has 11 amino acids. Germline CDR1 reads SNHLY; CDR2 reads FYNNEI. V lost 6 bases, J lost 1 base, and 3 bases lay in between. The CDR3 protein is CASSSQETQYF. The CDR3 coding sequence is TGTGCCAGCAGCTCCCAAGAGACCCAGTACTTC.

This chain links TRBV5-1 with TRBJ2-7; TRBD1 aligns across 9 bases. The CDR3 is made up of 14 amino acids. Germline CDR1 SGHRS, CDR2 YFSETQ. V lost 0 bases to trimming and J lost 4 bases; unmatched junction nucleotides: 2. CDR3 residues: CASSLGQGDYEQYF. CDR3 nucleotide sequence: TGCGCCAGCAGCTTGGGACAGGGGGATTACGAGCAGTACTTC.

The table lists this clone with a count of one. Here the CDR3 DNA reads TGTGCCAGCAGTCTCGGACTTCTGTATGGCTACACCTTC. It specifies CASSLGLLYGYTF. The chain couples TRBV12-3 or TRBV12-4 to TRBJ1-2, with D unresolved. CDR3 size: 13 residues. V shed 5 bases and J shed 5 bases, with 12 bases lying between them.

Worth noting for this clone: The junction shows a germline mismatch at one end, possibly a read error. This chain connects TRBV5-1 to TRBJ2-1, with D perhaps assigned TRBD1 or TRBD2 (7 bases each). The germline gives CDR1 SGHRS, CDR2 YFSETQ. There are 15 residues in the CDR3. CDR3 amino acids: CARSWGGRGIDEQFF. CDR3 DNA sequence: TGCGCCCGCAGCTGGGGGGGCAGGGGGATCGATGAGCAGTTCTTC. Together with reference TRBV5-1 and TRBJ2-1, the CDR3 gives the full variable domain: KAGVTQTPRYLIKTRGQQVTLSCSPISGHRSVSWYQQTPGQGLQFLFEYFSETQRNKGNFPGRFSGRQFSNSRSEMNVSTLELGDSALYLCARSWGGRGIDEQFFGPGTRLTVL.

The count of this clone is one. The rearrangement joins TRBV2 to TRBJ2-5; a possible D gene is TRBD1 (6 bases). Germline assignment: CDR1 SNHLY and CDR2 FYNNEI. The ends were cut back, 8 bases at V and 0 bases at J, with 13 bases in the middle. The CDR3 totals 14 residues. CDR3 sequence reads: CASSSGTYQETQYF. The DNA of the CDR3 is TGTGCCAGCTCCTCCGGGACATACCAAGAGACCCAGTACTTC.

The chain couples TRBV7-7 to TRBJ2-1; D might be TRBD2 (5 bases). V lost 3 bases, J lost 4 bases, and 7 bases lay in between. This CDR3 has 13 residues. Germline V lookup: CDR1 SSHAT, CDR2 FNYEAQ (reference sequence). The CDR3 spells CASSLDSYNEQFF. The CDR3 DNA reads as TGTGCCAGCAGCTTGGACTCGTACAATGAGCAGTTCTTC.

CDR3 amino acids: CASSLGHSNTEAFF. CDR3 DNA sequence: TGTGCCAGCAGCCTGGGACACTCGAACACTGAAGCTTTCTTT. The chain couples TRBV7-6 to TRBJ1-1; maybe TRBD1 (6 bases). The V gene lost 5 bases and the J gene lost 1 base, with 11 bases spanning the gap. The CDR3 consists of 14 residues. The V gene's germline CDR1 is SGHVS and CDR2 FNYEAQ.

The chain employs TRBV7-6 and TRBJ2-2, with 12 bases identical to TRBD1. This CDR3 is built from 19 residues. The V segment lost 3 bases and the J segment 3 bases; nucleotides outside the gene matches: 11. CDR1 SGHVS and CDR2 FNYEAQ come from the germline V gene. CDR3 loop: CASSFPGTGGVVDTGELFF. DNA for the CDR3: TGTGCCAGCAGCTTCCCCGGGACAGGGGGCGTGGTGGACACCGGGGAGCTGTTTTTT.

This chain links TRBV30 with TRBJ1-1; D unresolved. Germline loops: CDR1 GTSNPN, CDR2 SVGIG (reference sequence). V was trimmed by 3 bases and J by 1 base, leaving 9 bases between them. The CDR3 consists of 13 residues. The CDR3 sequence: CAWRLGRNTEAFF. CDR3 nucleotide sequence: TGTGCCTGGAGACTTGGCCGGAACACTGAAGCTTTCTTT.

A word on this clone: Other DNA variants within this sample encode the same CDR3. The chain combines TRBV29-1 with TRBJ2-7, with a tentative D call TRBD1 (6 bases). Germline V gene data show CDR1 as SQVTM and CDR2 as ANQGSEA. Trimming pared 1 base from V and 2 bases from J, leaving 6 bases between. CDR3 size: 12 residues. The CDR3, as DNA: TGCAGCGTTGAAGGGGGGCCCTACGAGCAGTACTTC. It specifies CSVEGGPYEQYF.

This chain uses TRBV14 with TRBJ2-6; TRBD2 matches at 8 bases. The CDR3 consists of 16 residues. CDR1 and CDR2 from the germline V gene are SGHDN and FVKESK. The trim removed 3 bases at V and 4 bases at J, leaving 5 bases unmatched. CDR3 in amino acids: CASSHLRGAGANVLTF. CDR3 sequence (DNA): TGTGCCAGCAGCCACTTGCGGGGGGCAGGGGCCAACGTCCTGACTTTC. The whole variable domain, remainder taken from reference TRBV14 and TRBJ2-6, is EAGVTQFPSHSVIEKGQTVTLRCDPISGHDNLYWYRRVMGKEIKFLLHFVKESKQDESGMPNNRFLAERTGGTYSTLKVQPAELEDSGVYFCASSHLRGAGANVLTFGAGSRLTVL.

This chain joins TRBV10-3 and TRBJ1-1; D not resolved. The length of the CDR3 is 15 residues. CDR1 ENHRY and CDR2 SYGVKD come from the germline V gene. Trimming took 0 bases from V and 0 from J, leaving 8 bases between them. This chain's CDR3 is CAISESTRLNTEAFF. In DNA form, the CDR3 reads TGTGCCATCAGTGAGTCGACTCGGTTGAACACTGAAGCTTTCTTT.